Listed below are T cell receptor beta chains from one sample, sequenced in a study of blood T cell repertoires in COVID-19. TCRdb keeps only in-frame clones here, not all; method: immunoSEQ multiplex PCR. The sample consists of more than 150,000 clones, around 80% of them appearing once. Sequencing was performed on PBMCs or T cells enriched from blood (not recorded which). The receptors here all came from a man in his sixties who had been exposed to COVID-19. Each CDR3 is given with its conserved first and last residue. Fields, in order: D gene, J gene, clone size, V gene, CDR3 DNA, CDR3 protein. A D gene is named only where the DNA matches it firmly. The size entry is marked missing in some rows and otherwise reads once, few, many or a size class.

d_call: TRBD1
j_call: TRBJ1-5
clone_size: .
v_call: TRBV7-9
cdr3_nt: TGTGCCAGTCAGGGGGACAATCAGCCCCAGCATTTT
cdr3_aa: CASQGDNQPQHF

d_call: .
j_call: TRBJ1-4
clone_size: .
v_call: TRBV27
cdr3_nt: TGTGCCAGCAGTTTACGGGATCGAAGGGAAAAACTGTTTTTT
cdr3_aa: CASSLRDRREKLFF

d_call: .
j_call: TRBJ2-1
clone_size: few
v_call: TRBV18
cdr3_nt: TGTGCCAGCTCCGCTAAGTCGGAGCCTCACAATGAGCAGTTCTTC
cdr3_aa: CASSAKSEPHNEQFF

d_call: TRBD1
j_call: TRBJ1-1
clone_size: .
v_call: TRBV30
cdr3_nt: TGTGCCTGGAGTGGGAGACAGGGGACGACTGAAGCTTTCTTT
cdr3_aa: CAWSGRQGTTEAFF

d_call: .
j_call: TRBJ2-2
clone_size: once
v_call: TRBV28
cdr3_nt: TGTGCCAGCAGGACCGGGGGCGGGGGTAGGACCGGGGAGCTGTTTTTT
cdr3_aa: CASRTGGGGRTGELFF

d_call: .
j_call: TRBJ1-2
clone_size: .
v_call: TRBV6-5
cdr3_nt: TGTGCCAGCAGGCGGGGATATGGCTACACCTTC
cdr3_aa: CASRRGYGYTF

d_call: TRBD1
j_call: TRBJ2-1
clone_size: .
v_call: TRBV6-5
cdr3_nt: TGTGCCAGCAGTTACTATCGAACAGGGGGTAGGGAGCAGTTCTTC
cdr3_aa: CASSYYRTGGREQFF

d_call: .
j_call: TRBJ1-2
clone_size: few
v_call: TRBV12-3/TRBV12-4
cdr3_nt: TGTGCCAGCAGTCTGGGGGGGTTCGATGGCTACACCTTC
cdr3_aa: CASSLGGFDGYTF

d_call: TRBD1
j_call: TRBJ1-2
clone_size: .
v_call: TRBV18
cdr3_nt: TGTGCCAGCTCATCTACAGGGGGAGGCTACACCTTC
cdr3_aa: CASSSTGGGYTF

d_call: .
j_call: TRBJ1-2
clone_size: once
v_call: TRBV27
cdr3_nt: TGTGCCAGCAGTTCCTTCGACGGGAGCGGCTACACCTTC
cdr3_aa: CASSSFDGSGYTF

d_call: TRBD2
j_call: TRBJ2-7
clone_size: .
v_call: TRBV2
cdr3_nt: TGTGCCAGCAGTGTGGGGGGGAGGGTCCTCTCCTACGAGCAGTACTTC
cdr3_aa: CASSVGGRVLSYEQYF

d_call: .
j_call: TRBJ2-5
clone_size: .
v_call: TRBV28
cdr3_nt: TGTGCCAGCAGTACAATATGGGCGGGACGGGAGACCCAGTACTTC
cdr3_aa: CASSTIWAGRETQYF

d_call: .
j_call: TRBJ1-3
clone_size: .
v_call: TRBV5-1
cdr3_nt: TGCGCCAGCAGCTTTGGCCAGGGGAAAGGAAACACCATATATTTT
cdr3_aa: CASSFGQGKGNTIYF

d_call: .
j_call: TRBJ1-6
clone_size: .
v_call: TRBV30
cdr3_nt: TGTGCCTGGAGTTCCGGGGTTCGGGGTTCACCCCTCCACTTT
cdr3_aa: CAWSSGVRGSPLHF

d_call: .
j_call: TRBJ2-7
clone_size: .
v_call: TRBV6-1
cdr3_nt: TGTGCCAGCAGTGAAGCAAACAGGGTGGAGCAGTACTTC
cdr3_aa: CASSEANRVEQYF

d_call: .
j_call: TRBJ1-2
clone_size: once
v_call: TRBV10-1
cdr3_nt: TGCGCCAGCAGTGAGAGAGTAGGGGCCGGGTATGGCTACACCTTC
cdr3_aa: CASSERVGAGYGYTF

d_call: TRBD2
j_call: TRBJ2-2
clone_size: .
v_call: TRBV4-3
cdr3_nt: TGCGCCAGCAGCCGAATAGCGGGAGGGAGAAACACCGGGGAGCTGTTTTTT
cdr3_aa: CASSRIAGGRNTGELFF

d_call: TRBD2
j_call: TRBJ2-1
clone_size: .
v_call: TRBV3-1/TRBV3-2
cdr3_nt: TGTGCCAGCAGCCAATTTAGCGGGAGGGCCTACAATGAGCAGTTCTTC
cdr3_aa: CASSQFSGRAYNEQFF